The source of this T cell receptor beta chain is a study of memory CD4+ T cells and cytomegalovirus serostatus. In the study overall: Donors were healthy Belgian adults, 8 to 10 CMV seropositive and 20 to 25 seronegative. Study outcomes and limitations: CD4+ memory repertoires contained 67 of 164 reported CMV TCRbeta sequences.

Points on this clone: The antigen remains unidentified.

The sort gate was single viable CD3+CD4+CD8-CD45RO+ cells for memory CD4+ T cells. Donors' CMV status reflects serum IgG against pp150, pp28, p38, p52. CD4+ T cells were isolated by positive magnetic selection. CDR3 size: 13 residues. Germline CDR1 reads SGHTA; CDR2 reads FQGNSA. V lost 4 bases and J 4 bases, leaving 8 bases between the germline ends. The protocol was immunoSEQ multiplex PCR, while the TCRdb copy is restricted to in-frame clones and leaves out a portion. Among about 53,000 clones listed, about 73% were seen once. Sequencing was done on a sample of memory CD4+ T cells from blood. The genes are TRBV7-2 and TRBJ1-5; D not certain. This receptor was identified in an adult in good health and CMV-seronegative. CDR3 bases: TGTGCCAGCAGCTCTAGCCCAAATCAGCCCCAGCATTTT. Translated: CASSSSPNQPQHF.